This TCR beta chain derives from a study of blood T cell repertoires in COVID-19. As for the study in general: From T cells, B-cell-depleted T cells, or PBMCs came the material, which was cDNA or gDNA.

Clones were read by immunoSEQ multiplex PCR, and TCRdb kept only the in-frame ones, dropping some. The table shows approximately 70,000 clones, with approximately 85% occurring only once. After removal of 3 bases from V and 4 bases from J, the junction contained 6 bases not matched to a gene. This CDR3 region has 16 residues. Germline CDR1 SGDLS, CDR2 YYNGEE. The material sequenced was peripheral blood. The rearrangement joins TRBV9 to TRBJ2-2, with 10 nucleotides matching TRBD1. This sequence originates from a woman of 80 years or more with active or convalescent COVID-19. The CDR3 loop is CASSARQGASTGELFF. CDR3 nucleotide sequence: TGTGCCAGCAGCGCGAGACAGGGGGCGAGCACCGGGGAGCTGTTTTTT.